Included here is one TCR beta chain sequence, with context. What it binds is unknown. CDR1 LGHNA and CDR2 YNFKEQ come from the germline V gene. The V segment lost 4 bases and the J segment 4 bases; nucleotides outside the gene matches: 6. The CDR3 contains 16 residues. The sample comes from a study of high-grade serous ovarian cancer treatment subgroups. Study information: Each sample yielded on average about 7,000 unique TCR beta rearrangements from over 12,000 reads. Overall study findings and caveats: TCR relatedness rose with neoantigen level and trended with mutation load.

Tumor tissue was taken before any definitive surgery or chemotherapy was given. Measured with immunoSEQ multiplex PCR; TCRdb has only the in-frame clones, and not every one. This sample has over 14,000 clones; less than 90% occur once, and the top ten carry more than 6%. This sequence was found in a human donor with high-grade serous ovarian cancer. The chain joins TRBV4-2 to TRBJ2-3, with 12 bases lining up with TRBD2. Specimen: tumor tissue. CDR3 amino acids: CASSRASGGAPDTQYF. The CDR3 coding sequence is TGTGCCAGCAGCCGAGCTAGCGGGGGGGCGCCAGATACGCAGTATTTT.